A single sample gave rise to the 16 T cell receptor beta chains below, sequenced in a study of blood T cell repertoires in COVID-19. The method was immunoSEQ multiplex PCR; TCRdb's version includes in-frame clones alone and lacks a portion of them. The sample shows 59,000 or so clones, about 81% of them seen only once. Sequenced material: peripheral blood. The origin of the receptors is a human donor in a cohort sampled during active COVID-19.

This sequence joins TRBV4-1 and TRBJ2-3; D may be TRBD1 (5 bases). Trimming cost V 5 bases and J 4 bases, with 16 bases left between them. Per the germline V gene, CDR1 is MGHRA and CDR2 is YSYEKL. CDR3 length: 15 amino acids. The CDR3 is CASSSRADGADTQYF. CDR3 nucleotide sequence: TGCGCCAGCAGCTCCAGGGCGGATGGAGCAGATACGCAGTATTTT.

This chain links TRBV19 with TRBJ1-2, with a weak D call TRBD1 (6 bases). CDR1 and CDR2 (germline): LNHDA, SQIVND (reference sequence). CDR3 length equals 13 residues. The V and J ends lost 6 bases and 3 bases respectively, with 11 bases between them. CDR3 sequence reads: CASRSTGYYGYTF. The CDR3 region has the DNA TGTGCCAGTAGGTCGACAGGCTACTATGGCTACACCTTC.

The J gene is TRBJ1-4, the V gene TRBV2, with D tentatively TRBD1 (6 bases). V lost 7 bases to trimming and J lost 2 bases, with 14 bases between them. The germline gives CDR1 SNHLY, CDR2 FYNNEI. This CDR3 contains 15 residues. CDR3 coding DNA: TGTGCCAGCATTAGAACAGGGAATACTAATGAAAAACTGTTTTTT. The encoded protein is CASIRTGNTNEKLFF.

The chain recombines TRBV28 with TRBJ2-2; perhaps TRBD2 as D (7 bases). The CDR3 runs to 17 residues. Germline values: CDR1 MDHEN, CDR2 SYDVKM. With 3 bases removed from V and 5 bases from J, the gap between germline ends came to 19 bases. Here the CDR3 reads CASSLGGRVCWTGELFF. The CDR3 DNA reads TGTGCCAGCAGTTTGGGGGGGCGGGTGTGCTGGACCGGGGAGCTGTTTTTT.

This chain links TRBV24-1 with TRBJ2-3; 10 nucleotides match TRBD2. The length of the CDR3 is 16 residues. Germline V gene lookup returns CDR1 KGHDR and CDR2 SFDVKD. Losses at the gene ends were 0 bases for V and 8 bases for J; bases not matched to a gene: 7. The CDR3 sequence: CATSDLASGGRVTQYF. DNA for the CDR3: TGTGCCACCAGTGATTTGGCTAGCGGGGGTAGGGTTACGCAGTATTTT.

This chain joins TRBV6-5 and TRBJ1-2; perhaps TRBD1 as D (5 bases). From germline, CDR1 is MNHEY and CDR2 SVGAGI. Trimming took 0 bases from V and 8 from J, leaving 10 bases between them. The CDR3 is made up of 13 amino acids. The CDR3 bases are TGTGCCAGCAGTTACTCAAGGGGAGGAGGCTACACCTTC. Translation gives CASSYSRGGGYTF.

The chain employs TRBV29-1 and TRBJ2-1; D is perhaps TRBD1 (7 bases). Per the germline V gene, CDR1 is SQVTM and CDR2 is ANQGSEA. The CDR3 extends over 18 amino acids. Trimming removed 8 bases from V and 1 base from J, with 27 bases in between. The CDR3 loop reads CSSASPGGKVPSYNEQFF. The CDR3 DNA sequence: TGCAGCTCAGCCTCACCAGGGGGGAAGGTTCCGTCCTACAATGAGCAGTTCTTC.

The V and J genes are TRBV20-1 and TRBJ1-1; D is uncertain. Trimming removed 7 bases at V and 4 bases at J, with 7 bases between. This CDR3 has 10 amino acids. CDR1 is DFQATT and CDR2 is SNEGSKA in the germline V gene (reference sequence). The DNA of the CDR3 is TGCAGTGTCCCTCTCACTGAAGCTTTCTTT. Its protein product is CSVPLTEAFF.

This clone was detected only a few times. This chain uses TRBV3-1 (or the pseudogene TRBV3-2) with TRBJ2-1; no definite D call. Germline V gives CDR1 LGHDT, CDR2 YNNKEL (reference sequence). V lost 3 bases, J lost 7 bases, and 10 bases lay in between. The CDR3 sequence is 13 residues long. Written as DNA, the CDR3 is TGTGCCAGCAGCCACCATGCGAAGAATGAGCAGTTCTTC. This sequence encodes CASSHHAKNEQFF.

The rearrangement links TRBV18 to TRBJ1-3; 7 nucleotides agree with TRBD1. This CDR3 spans 16 amino acids. Losses at the gene ends were 3 bases for V and 1 base for J; bases not matched to a gene: 6. Germline CDR1 KGHSH, CDR2 LQKENI. CDR3 sequence (DNA): TGTGCCAGCTCACCTTCAGGGGGTTCATCTGGAAACACCATATATTTT. It specifies CASSPSGGSSGNTIYF.

The V gene is TRBV7-9, the J gene TRBJ2-1; 16 positions agree with TRBD2. V shed 5 bases and J 16 bases; nucleotides not matched to a gene: 5. The CDR3 contains 13 residues. CDR1 SEHNR and CDR2 FQNEAQ come from the germline V gene (reference sequence). The CDR3 protein is CASSLGTSGGAFF. The CDR3 DNA reads as TGTGCCAGCAGCCTTGGGACTAGCGGGGGGGCTTTCTTC.

The rearrangement links TRBV11-1 to TRBJ2-5; maybe TRBD2 (5 bases). This CDR3 spans 15 amino acids. V lost 5 bases and J lost 5, with 18 bases in between. Per germline, CDR1 SGHAT and CDR2 FQDESV (reference sequence). The CDR3 DNA sequence: TGTGCCAGCAGCGTAGACCCGGACTCGGGGGAGACCCAGTACTTC. It specifies CASSVDPDSGETQYF.

The chain combines TRBV5-1 with TRBJ2-6; 11 nucleotides match TRBD1. Germline-derived CDR1 and CDR2 are SGHRS and YFSETQ. The CDR3 totals 18 residues. J gave up 0 bases and V 2 bases, and 4 bases lay outside the gene matches. For the CDR3, the DNA is TGCGCCAGCAGCTTAGGGACAGGGGGAGTCTCTGGGGCCAACGTCCTGACTTTC. Its protein is CASSLGTGGVSGANVLTF.

This chain uses TRBV15 with TRBJ2-7; maybe TRBD2 (5 bases). CDR3 length: 14 residues. CDR1 and CDR2 from the germline V gene are LNHNV and YYDKDF (reference sequence). The germline V and J ends were trimmed by 1 base and 6 bases, with 13 bases remaining between them. The CDR3 here is CATSRGGLGLEQYF. CDR3 nucleotides: TGTGCCACCAGCAGAGGTGGACTCGGACTCGAGCAGTACTTC. Combining the CDR3 with reference TRBV15 and TRBJ2-7 gives the whole variable domain DAMVIQNPRYQVTQFGKPVTLSCSQTLNHNVMYWYQQKSSQAPKLLFHYYDKDFNNEADTPDNFQSRRPNTSFCFLDIRSPGLGDTAMYLCATSRGGLGLEQYFGPGTRLTVT.

The V and J genes are TRBV19 and TRBJ2-5, with 11 bases fitting TRBD1. Trimming at V came to 5 bases and at J to 3 bases, leaving 5 bases not matched to a gene. Germline V gene data show CDR1 as LNHDA and CDR2 as SQIVND (reference sequence). This CDR3 region has 15 residues. CDR3 bases: TGTGCCAGTAGTCTCCCGGGACAGGGGGAAGAGACCCAGTACTTC. Translation: CASSLPGQGEETQYF.

This rearrangement joins TRBV18 to TRBJ2-1; TRBD1 agrees at 9 bases. The germline gives CDR1 KGHSH, CDR2 LQKENI. The CDR3 is 16 amino acids. The V gene end was trimmed by 0 bases and the J gene end by 4 bases; junction bases not matched to a gene: 4. This chain's CDR3 is CASSPPKGQGYNEQFF. The DNA for the CDR3 is TGTGCCAGCTCACCACCGAAGGGACAGGGATACAATGAGCAGTTCTTC.